These T cell receptor beta chains were read from a single sample in a study of Graves' ophthalmopathy and Graves' hyperthyroidism. Via MiXCR, TCRdb re-called the multiplex PCR reads, giving one row per CDR3 protein. The sample holds 170,000 or so distinct CDR3 sequences, 30% to 45% seen once. What was sequenced was peripheral blood. The receptors were sampled from a woman aged 40 to 50 with Graves' ophthalmopathy. The CDR3 runs from the conserved cysteine through the conserved F or W. The D gene is left open where the match is weak. Where a row states a size, it is once, few, many or the class of an expanded clone; other rows omit it.

v_call,j_call,clone_size,d_call,cdr3_nt,cdr3_aa
TRBV20-1,TRBJ2-7,few,TRBD1,TGCAGTGCCAAAGGAGACAGGGACTACGAGCAGTACTTC,CSAKGDRDYEQYF
TRBV27,TRBJ2-7,many,-,TGTGCCAGCAGTTTTTTCCGGGACACCGGACTTGGGGAGCAGTACTTC,CASSFFRDTGLGEQYF
TRBV20-1,TRBJ1-1,many,-,TGCAGTGCCGGGGAGGAAACTGAAGCTTTCTTT,CSAGEETEAFF
TRBV6-1,TRBJ2-7,-,TRBD2,TGTGCCAGCAGTGAACTCACTAGCGGCTACGAGCAGTACTTC,CASSELTSGYEQYF
TRBV12-5,TRBJ2-7,-,TRBD2,TGTGCTAGTGGTTCGACCGGGACTAGCGGGGAACTTCGGTACTTC,CASGSTGTSGELRYF
TRBV13,TRBJ2-7,many,-,TGTGCCAGCAGCTTAACGGGAGCTGGCTACGAGCAGTACTTC,CASSLTGAGYEQYF
TRBV7-9,TRBJ1-1,many,-,TGTGCCAGCAGCCTTTTACAGGGTTCCAACACTGAAGCTTTCTTT,CASSLLQGSNTEAFF
TRBV12-3/TRBV12-4,TRBJ2-7,-,TRBD2,TGTGCCAGCAGTTCGAGTAGCGGGAGGGCCTACGAGCAGTACTTC,CASSSSSGRAYEQYF
TRBV28,TRBJ1-5,many,-,TGTGCCAGCAGTTTTCTCCAGACCCACAATCAGCCCCAGCATTTT,CASSFLQTHNQPQHF
TRBV5-8,TRBJ2-6,many,TRBD1,TGTGCCAGCAGTAAGGGGGCCGGGGCCAACGTCCTGACTTTC,CASSKGAGANVLTF
TRBV2,TRBJ2-7,-,-,TGTGCCAGCAGTAGGGACCCAGCCTACGAGCAGTACTTC,CASSRDPAYEQYF
TRBV29-1,TRBJ1-5,many,-,TGCAGCGTTGCCGACAGTAGCAATCAGCCCCAGCATTTT,CSVADSSNQPQHF
TRBV5-1,TRBJ1-2,once,TRBD1,TGCGCCAGCAGGTCCGGGACAGGGGGCAACTATGGCTACACCTTC,CASRSGTGGNYGYTF
TRBV12-3/TRBV12-4,TRBJ1-3,-,TRBD1,TGTGCCAGCAGGAAGTCGGACAGGGGGGACACCATATATTTT,CASRKSDRGDTIYF
TRBV14,TRBJ2-4,many,-,TGTGCCAGCAGCCAAGATTCCCTTCTGGGCACAGGGAGGGTAGCCAAAAACATTCAGTACTTC,CASSQDSLLGTGRVAKNIQYF
TRBV10-3,TRBJ1-1,many,TRBD1,TGTGCCATCAGTGAGTCCCGGGACAGGAACACTGAAGCTTTCTTT,CAISESRDRNTEAFF
TRBV28,TRBJ1-1,many,-,TGTGCCAGCAGTTTTCCGGATAACACTGAAGCTTTCTTT,CASSFPDNTEAFF
TRBV28,TRBJ2-7,-,-,TGTGCCAGCAGTTCGACATTCTACGAGCAGTACTTC,CASSSTFYEQYF
TRBV29-1,TRBJ1-1,many,-,TGCAGCACGTTACAGGGTTCGGCTACTGAAGCTTTCTTT,CSTLQGSATEAFF
TRBV5-1,TRBJ2-7,many,-,TGCGCCAGCAGCTTGGCCCGCGACTACGAGCAGTACTTC,CASSLARDYEQYF
TRBV27,TRBJ1-6,many,-,TGTGCCAGCAGTTTAGTTGCGACCCCCAGGGCACCCCTCCACTTT,CASSLVATPRAPLHF
TRBV28,TRBJ1-1,-,TRBD1,TGTGCCAGCAGTGCCGGGGACAGGGGCTTGCGGGGCACTGAAGCTTTCTTT,CASSAGDRGLRGTEAFF
TRBV20-1,TRBJ1-1,many,-,TGCAGTGTCCCCGTCGAGGGGCCGGACACTGAAGCTTTCTTT,CSVPVEGPDTEAFF
TRBV19,TRBJ2-7,-,TRBD2,TGTGCCAGTACTTCTAGCGGGGGAACCTACGAGCAGTACTTC,CASTSSGGTYEQYF
TRBV18,TRBJ2-2,few,-,TGTGCCAGCTCACCAAACTCGCTCGAGGGCACCGGGGAGCTGTTTTTT,CASSPNSLEGTGELFF
TRBV12-3/TRBV12-4,TRBJ1-1,many,-,TGTGCCAGCAGACCCCCTACGTATCTGAACACTGAAGCTTTCTTT,CASRPPTYLNTEAFF
TRBV27,TRBJ1-1,many,TRBD1,TGTGCCAGCAGGCTCGGGACAGGGGGCATGAACACTGAAGCTTTCTTT,CASRLGTGGMNTEAFF
TRBV6-1,TRBJ1-1,many,TRBD1,TGTGCCAGCAGTGCAGACAGGGAAATCACTGAAGCTTTCTTT,CASSADREITEAFF
TRBV12-3/TRBV12-4,TRBJ2-7,-,-,TGTGCCAGCAGGACGGTGCCATACGAGCAGTACTTC,CASRTVPYEQYF
TRBV19,TRBJ1-2,-,-,TGTGCCAGTAGCGAATGGGGCACTAACTATGGCTACACCTTC,CASSEWGTNYGYTF
TRBV6-6,TRBJ1-6,many,-,TGTGCCAGCAGTTACATAGGGTCACCCCTCCACTTT,CASSYIGSPLHF
TRBV6-4,TRBJ2-7,many,TRBD2,TGTGCCAGCAGTGACCTAGGACTAGCGGGGCGACCCTACGAGCAGTACTTC,CASSDLGLAGRPYEQYF
TRBV20-1,TRBJ1-2,many,-,TGCAGTGCTAGGGCGGGGCTGGACTATGGCTACACCTTC,CSARAGLDYGYTF
TRBV6-2/TRBV6-3,TRBJ2-7,many,-,TGTGCCAGCAGTTCCATTAGACTAGTCTCCTACGAGCAGTACTTC,CASSSIRLVSYEQYF
TRBV11-2,TRBJ1-1,many,-,TGTGCCAGCAGCTTTAAGGGCGGGGGACCGAACACTGAAGCTTTCTTT,CASSFKGGGPNTEAFF
TRBV30,TRBJ1-1,-,-,TGTGCCTTCGGTCGGGGGACTGAAGCTTTCTTT,CAFGRGTEAFF
TRBV20-1,TRBJ2-5,many,TRBD2,TGCAGTGCAATAGCGGGGGGCAACCAAGAGACCCAGTACTTC,CSAIAGGNQETQYF
TRBV5-1,TRBJ2-7,many,TRBD1,TGCGCCAGCAGCCGGACACAGGGGGCGAGCTCCTACGAGCAGTACTTC,CASSRTQGASSYEQYF
TRBV15,TRBJ1-1,few,-,TGTGCCACCAGCCTTAACAGGGTCCCTGAAGCTTTCTTT,CATSLNRVPEAFF
TRBV25-1,TRBJ2-2,many,-,TGTGCCAACAGTGAATTTGTCGGGCCGGACACCGGGGAGCTGTTTTTT,CANSEFVGPDTGELFF
TRBV15,TRBJ1-5,-,-,TGTGCCACCAGCAGAACCGGGACATCTAACAATCAGCCCCAGCATTTT,CATSRTGTSNNQPQHF